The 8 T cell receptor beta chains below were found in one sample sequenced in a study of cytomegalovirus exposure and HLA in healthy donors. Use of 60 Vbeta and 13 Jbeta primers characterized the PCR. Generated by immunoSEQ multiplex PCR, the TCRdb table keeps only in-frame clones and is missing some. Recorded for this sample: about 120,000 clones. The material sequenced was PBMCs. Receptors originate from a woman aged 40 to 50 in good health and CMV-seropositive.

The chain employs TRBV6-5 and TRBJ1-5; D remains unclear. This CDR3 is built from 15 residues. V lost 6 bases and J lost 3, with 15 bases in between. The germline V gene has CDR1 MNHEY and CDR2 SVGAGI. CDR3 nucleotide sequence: TGTGCCAGCAGGTTATGGTTGGAGACCAATCAGCCCCAGCATTTT. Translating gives CASRLWLETNQPQHF.

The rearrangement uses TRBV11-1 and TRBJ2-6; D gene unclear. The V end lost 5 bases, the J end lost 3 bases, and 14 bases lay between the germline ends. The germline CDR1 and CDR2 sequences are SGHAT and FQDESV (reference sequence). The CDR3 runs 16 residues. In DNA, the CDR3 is TGTGCCAGCAGCGCCCGACGCACGGGTGGGGCCAACGTCCTGACTTTC. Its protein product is CASSARRTGGANVLTF.

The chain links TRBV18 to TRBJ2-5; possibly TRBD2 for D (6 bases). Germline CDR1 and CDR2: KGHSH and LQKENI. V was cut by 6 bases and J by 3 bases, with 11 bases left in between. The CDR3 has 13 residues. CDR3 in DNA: TGTGCCAGCTCCCCCCCTAGCGAAGAGACCCAGTACTTC. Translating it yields CASSPPSEETQYF.

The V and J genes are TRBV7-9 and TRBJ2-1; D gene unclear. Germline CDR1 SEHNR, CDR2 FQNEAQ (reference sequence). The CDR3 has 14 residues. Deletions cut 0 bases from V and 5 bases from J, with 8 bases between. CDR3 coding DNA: TGTGCCAGCAGCTTAGCTGGGCCCAACAATGAGCAGTTCTTC. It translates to CASSLAGPNNEQFF.

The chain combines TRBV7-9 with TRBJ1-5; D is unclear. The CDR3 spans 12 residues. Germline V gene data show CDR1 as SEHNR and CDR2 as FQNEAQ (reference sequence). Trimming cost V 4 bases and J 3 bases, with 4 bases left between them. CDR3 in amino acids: CASSSFNQPQHF. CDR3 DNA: TGTGCCAGCAGCTCCTTCAATCAGCCCCAGCATTTT.

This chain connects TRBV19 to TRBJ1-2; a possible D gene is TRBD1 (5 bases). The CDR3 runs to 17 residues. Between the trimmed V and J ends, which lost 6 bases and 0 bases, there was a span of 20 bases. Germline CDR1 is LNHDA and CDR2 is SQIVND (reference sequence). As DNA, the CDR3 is TGTGCCAGTAGCAAATATGGGAGGGACGTCGCTAACTATGGCTACACCTTC. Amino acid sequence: CASSKYGRDVANYGYTF.

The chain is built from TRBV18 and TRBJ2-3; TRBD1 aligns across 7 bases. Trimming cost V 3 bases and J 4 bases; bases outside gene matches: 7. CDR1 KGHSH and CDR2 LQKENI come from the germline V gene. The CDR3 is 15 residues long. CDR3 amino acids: CASSPWTGLADTQYF. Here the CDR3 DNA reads TGTGCCAGCTCACCCTGGACAGGTCTCGCAGATACGCAGTATTTT.

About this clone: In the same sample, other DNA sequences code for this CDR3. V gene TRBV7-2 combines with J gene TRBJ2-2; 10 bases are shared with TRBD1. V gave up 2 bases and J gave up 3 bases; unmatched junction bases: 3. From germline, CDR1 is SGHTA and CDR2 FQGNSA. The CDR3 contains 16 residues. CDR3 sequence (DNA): TGTGCCAGCAGCTTACGACAGGGGGCCGACACCGGGGAGCTGTTTTTT. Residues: CASSLRQGADTGELFF.